This T cell receptor beta chain was obtained from a study of cytomegalovirus exposure and HLA in healthy donors. 13 Jbeta primers and 60 Vbeta primers were used for the PCR. Only in-frame clones appear in the TCRdb table, and some are missing; sequencing was by immunoSEQ multiplex PCR. The sample includes tens of thousands of clones, less than 80% of them seen just once. This receptor was identified in a man aged 30 to 45 in good health and CMV-seronegative. Sequenced: PBMCs.

This CDR3 reads CASSFSNTEAFF. CDR3 sequence (DNA): TGTGCCAGCAGCTTTTCAAACACTGAAGCTTTCTTT. The chain has TRBV7-8 and TRBJ1-1; unclear D gene. Germline V gene lookup returns CDR1 SGHVS and CDR2 FQNEAQ. The CDR3 covers 12 residues. V was cut by 3 bases and J by 2 bases, with 4 bases left in between.